This TCR beta chain emerged from a study of untreated major depressive disorder. Patients had DSM-IV major depressive disorder with a Hamilton Depression score of at least 18. No psychiatric drugs, including antidepressants, for at least 8 weeks beforehand. Enrichment usually gave approximately 95% pure CD4+ T cells. Data came from immunoSEQ multiplex PCR; TCRdb stores just in-frame clones and leaves some out. Found here are fewer than 30,000 clones, 90% to 95% of them singletons; the top ten hold roughly 0.7%. CDR1 is SSHAT and CDR2 is FNYEAQ in the germline V gene (reference sequence). The CDR3 length is 14 residues. With respect to this clone: The antigen remains unidentified. At one end, the junction sequence differs from germline, possibly due to a read error.

Notes on the study in general: All top five TRBV05-01 clones per subject were private clones. TRBV05-01 (Vbeta 5.1) usage was higher in CD4+ T cells of depressed patients than controls.

Input material: CD4+ T cells from PBMCs. The genes are TRBV7-7 and TRBJ2-5; 9 bases line up with TRBD1. The clonotype comes from a woman in her twenties or thirties with major depressive disorder. In DNA, the CDR3 is TGTGCTAGCAGCTTAACAGGGGGCGGTTCGACCCAGTACTTC. Translation gives CASSLTGGGSTQYF.